This T cell receptor (beta chain) was observed in a study of T cell responses to AZD1222 COVID-19 vaccine. Study conclusions and caveats: Targeting of unmutated variant regions was reportedly seen in nearly half of spike-specific TCRs.

The CDR3 extends over 13 amino acids. Trimming took 4 bases from V and 7 from J, leaving 14 bases between them. Germline V lookup: CDR1 SGDLS, CDR2 YYNGEE. This clone has more than one count but fewer than ten. The antigen is undetermined. Profiled with immunoSEQ multiplex PCR; TCRdb holds only in-frame clones, not every one. The data hold about 120,000 clones, with 90% to 95% observed a single time. The clonotype originates from an adult who received the AZD1222 COVID-19 vaccine. The chain joins TRBV9 to TRBJ1-1; no reliable D call. The specimen comprised peripheral blood, sampled 28 days after the second AZD1222 dose. The CDR3 DNA is TGTGCCAGCAGCCGCGACACACGGAGTGAAGCTTTCTTT. Protein product: CASSRDTRSEAFF.